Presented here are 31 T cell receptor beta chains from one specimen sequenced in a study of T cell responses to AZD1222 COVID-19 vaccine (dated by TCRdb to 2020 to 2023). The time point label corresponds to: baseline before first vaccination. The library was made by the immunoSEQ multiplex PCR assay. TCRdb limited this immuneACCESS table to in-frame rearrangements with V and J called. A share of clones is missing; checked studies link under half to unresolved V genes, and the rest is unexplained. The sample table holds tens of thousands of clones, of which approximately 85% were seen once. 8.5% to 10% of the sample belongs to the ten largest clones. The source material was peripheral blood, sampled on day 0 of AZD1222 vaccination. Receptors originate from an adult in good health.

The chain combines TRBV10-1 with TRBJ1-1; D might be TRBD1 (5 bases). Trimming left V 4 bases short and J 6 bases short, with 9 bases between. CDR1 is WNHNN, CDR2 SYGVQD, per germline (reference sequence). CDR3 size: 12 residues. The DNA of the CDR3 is TGCGCCAGCAGTGGCCCGACAGCTGAAGCTTTCTTT. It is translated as CASSGPTAEAFF.

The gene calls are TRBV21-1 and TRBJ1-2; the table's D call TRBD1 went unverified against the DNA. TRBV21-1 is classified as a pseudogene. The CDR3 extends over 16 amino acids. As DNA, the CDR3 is TGTGCCAGCAGCAAAGATCGGACAGTACAAACCGATGGCTACACCTTC. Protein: CASSKDRTVQTDGYTF.

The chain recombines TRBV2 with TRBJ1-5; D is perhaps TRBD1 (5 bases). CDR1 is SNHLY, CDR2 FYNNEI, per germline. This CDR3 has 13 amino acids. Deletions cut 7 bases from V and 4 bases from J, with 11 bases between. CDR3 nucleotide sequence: TGTGCCAGCAAAGACAGTAAAAATCAGCCCCAGCATTTT. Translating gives CASKDSKNQPQHF.

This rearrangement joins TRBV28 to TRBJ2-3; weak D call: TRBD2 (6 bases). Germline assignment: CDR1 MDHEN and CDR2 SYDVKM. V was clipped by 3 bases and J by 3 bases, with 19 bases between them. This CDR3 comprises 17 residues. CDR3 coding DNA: TGTGCCAGCAGTTTTTTTTCGCGCCCCGGAGGGACAGATACGCAGTATTTT. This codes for CASSFFSRPGGTDTQYF.

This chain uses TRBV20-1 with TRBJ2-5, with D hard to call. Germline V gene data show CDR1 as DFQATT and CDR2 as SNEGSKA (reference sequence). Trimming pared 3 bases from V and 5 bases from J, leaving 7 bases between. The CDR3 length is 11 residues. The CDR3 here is CSASFGETQYF. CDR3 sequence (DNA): TGCAGTGCTAGCTTCGGGGAGACCCAGTACTTC.

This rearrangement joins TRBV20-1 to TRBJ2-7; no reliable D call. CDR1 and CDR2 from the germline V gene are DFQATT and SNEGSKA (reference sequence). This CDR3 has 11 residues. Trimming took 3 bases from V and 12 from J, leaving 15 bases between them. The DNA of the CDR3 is TGCAGTGCTAGGCAACCTCTCAGGACGTACTTC. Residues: CSARQPLRTYF.

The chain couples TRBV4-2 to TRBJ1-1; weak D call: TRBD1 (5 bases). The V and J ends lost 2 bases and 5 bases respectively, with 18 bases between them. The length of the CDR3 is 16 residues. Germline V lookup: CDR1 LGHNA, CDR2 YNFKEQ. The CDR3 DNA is TGTGCCAGCAGCCAACCTGGGGGGGAATGGGATACTGAAGCTTTCTTT. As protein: CASSQPGGEWDTEAFF.

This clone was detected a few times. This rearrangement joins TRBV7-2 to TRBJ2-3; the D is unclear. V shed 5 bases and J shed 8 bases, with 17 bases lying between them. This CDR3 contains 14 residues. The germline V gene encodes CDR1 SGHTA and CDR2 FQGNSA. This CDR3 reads CASSLADLHGTQYF. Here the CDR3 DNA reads TGTGCCAGCAGCCTCGCCGACCTCCACGGTACGCAGTATTTT.

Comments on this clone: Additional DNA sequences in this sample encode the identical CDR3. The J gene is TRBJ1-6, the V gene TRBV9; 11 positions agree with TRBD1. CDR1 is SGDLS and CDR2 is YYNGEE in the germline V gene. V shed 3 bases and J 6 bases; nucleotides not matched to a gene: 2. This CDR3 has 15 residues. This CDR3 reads CASSAGQGGNSPLHF. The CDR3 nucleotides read TGTGCCAGCAGCGCGGGACAGGGGGGTAATTCACCCCTCCACTTT.

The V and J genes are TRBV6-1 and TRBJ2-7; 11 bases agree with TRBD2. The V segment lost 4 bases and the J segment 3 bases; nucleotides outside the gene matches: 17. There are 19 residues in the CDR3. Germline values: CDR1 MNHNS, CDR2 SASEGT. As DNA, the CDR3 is TGTGCCAGCAGTGCGCGTCCGGGACTAGCGGCGGGAGGGTACTACGAGCAGTACTTC. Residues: CASSARPGLAAGGYYEQYF.

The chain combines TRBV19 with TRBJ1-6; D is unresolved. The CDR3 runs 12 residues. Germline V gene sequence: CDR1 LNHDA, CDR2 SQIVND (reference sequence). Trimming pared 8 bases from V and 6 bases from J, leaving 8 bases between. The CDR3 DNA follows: TGTGCCAGTGGTGGGTCTAATTCACCCCTCCACTTT. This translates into CASGGSNSPLHF. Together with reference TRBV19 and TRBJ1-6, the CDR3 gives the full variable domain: DGGITQSPKYLFRKEGQNVTLSCEQNLNHDAMYWYRQDPGQGLRLIYYSQIVNDFQKGDIAEGYSVSREKKESFPLTVTSAQKNPTAFYLCASGGSNSPLHFGNGTRLTVT.

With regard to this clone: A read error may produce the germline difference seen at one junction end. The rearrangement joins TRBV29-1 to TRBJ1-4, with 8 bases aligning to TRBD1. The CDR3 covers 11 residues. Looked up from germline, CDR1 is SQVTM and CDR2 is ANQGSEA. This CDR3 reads CSVEGTGISHF. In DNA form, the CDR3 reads TGCAGCGTTGAAGGGACAGGGATAAGCCATTTT.

The CDR3 nucleotides read TGTGCCAGCAGCTTACAGTTCACCGGGGAGCTGTTTTTT. Encoded protein: CASSLQFTGELFF. The chain couples TRBV11-2 to TRBJ2-2; no firm D call. This CDR3 region has 13 residues. Germline CDR1 SGHAT, CDR2 FQNNGV. Trimming took off 2 bases at V and 4 bases at J, with 5 bases between the two ends.

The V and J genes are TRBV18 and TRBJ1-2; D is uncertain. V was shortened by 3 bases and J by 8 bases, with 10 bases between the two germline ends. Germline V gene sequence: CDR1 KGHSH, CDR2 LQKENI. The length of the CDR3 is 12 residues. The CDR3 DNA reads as TGTGCCAGCTCACCTCTAGAGGACGGCTACACCTTC. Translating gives CASSPLEDGYTF.

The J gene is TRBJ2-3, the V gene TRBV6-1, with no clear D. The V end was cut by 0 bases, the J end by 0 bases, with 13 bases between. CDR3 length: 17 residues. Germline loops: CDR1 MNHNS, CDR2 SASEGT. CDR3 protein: CASSEAFRAPSTDTQYF. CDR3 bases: TGTGCCAGCAGTGAAGCCTTCAGAGCCCCTAGCACAGATACGCAGTATTTT.

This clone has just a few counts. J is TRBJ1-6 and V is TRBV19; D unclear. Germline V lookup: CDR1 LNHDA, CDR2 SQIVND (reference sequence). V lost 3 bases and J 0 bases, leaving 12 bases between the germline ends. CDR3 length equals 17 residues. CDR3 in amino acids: CASSILGASSYNSPLHF. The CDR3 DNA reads TGTGCCAGTAGTATTTTAGGTGCGAGCTCCTATAATTCACCCCTCCACTTT. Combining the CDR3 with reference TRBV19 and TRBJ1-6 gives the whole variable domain DGGITQSPKYLFRKEGQNVTLSCEQNLNHDAMYWYRQDPGQGLRLIYYSQIVNDFQKGDIAEGYSVSREKKESFPLTVTSAQKNPTAFYLCASSILGASSYNSPLHFGNGTRLTVT.

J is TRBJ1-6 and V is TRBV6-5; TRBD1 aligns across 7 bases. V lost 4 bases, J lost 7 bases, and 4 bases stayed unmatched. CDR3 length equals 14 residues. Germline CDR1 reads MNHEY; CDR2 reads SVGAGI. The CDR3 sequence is CASSLTGKNSPLHF. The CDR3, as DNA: TGTGCCAGCAGTTTGACAGGGAAAAATTCACCCCTCCACTTT.

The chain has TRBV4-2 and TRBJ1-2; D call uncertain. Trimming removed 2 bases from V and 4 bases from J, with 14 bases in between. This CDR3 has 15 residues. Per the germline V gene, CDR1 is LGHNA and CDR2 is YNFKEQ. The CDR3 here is CASSQIRDFGYGYTF. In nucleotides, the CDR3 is TGTGCCAGCAGCCAAATTAGGGATTTCGGCTATGGCTACACCTTC.

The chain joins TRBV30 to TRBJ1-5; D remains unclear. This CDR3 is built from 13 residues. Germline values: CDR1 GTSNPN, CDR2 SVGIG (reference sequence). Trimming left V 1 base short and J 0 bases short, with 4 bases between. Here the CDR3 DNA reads TGTGCCTGGAGTGACAATAGCAATCAGCCCCAGCATTTT. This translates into CAWSDNSNQPQHF.

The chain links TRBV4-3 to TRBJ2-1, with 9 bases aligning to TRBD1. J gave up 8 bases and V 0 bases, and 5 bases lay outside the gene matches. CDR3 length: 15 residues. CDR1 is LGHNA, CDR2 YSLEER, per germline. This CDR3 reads CASSQDLTGGDEQFF. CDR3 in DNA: TGCGCCAGCAGCCAAGATCTTACAGGGGGCGATGAGCAGTTCTTC.

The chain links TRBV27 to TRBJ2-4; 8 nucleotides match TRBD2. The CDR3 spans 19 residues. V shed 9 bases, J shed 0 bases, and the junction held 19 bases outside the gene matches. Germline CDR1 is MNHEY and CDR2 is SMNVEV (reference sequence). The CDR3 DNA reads TGTGCCAGTAGTAGGGGGACTAGGGCGTCTTCGGGAGCCAAAAACATTCAGTACTTC. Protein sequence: CASSRGTRASSGAKNIQYF.

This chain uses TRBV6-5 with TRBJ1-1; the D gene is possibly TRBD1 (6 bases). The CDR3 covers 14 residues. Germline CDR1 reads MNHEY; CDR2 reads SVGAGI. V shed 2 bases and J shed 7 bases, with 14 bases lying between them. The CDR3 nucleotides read TGTGCCAGCAGTTACGACAGCGGGGGGCTTGAAGCTTTCTTT. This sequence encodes CASSYDSGGLEAFF.

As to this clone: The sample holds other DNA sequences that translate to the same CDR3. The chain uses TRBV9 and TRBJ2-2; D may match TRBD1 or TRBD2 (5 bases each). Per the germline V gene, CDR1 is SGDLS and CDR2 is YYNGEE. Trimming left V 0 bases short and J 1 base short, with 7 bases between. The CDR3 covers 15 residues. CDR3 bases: TGTGCCAGCAGCGTAGGGGGGTTGAACACCGGGGAGCTGTTTTTT. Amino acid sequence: CASSVGGLNTGELFF. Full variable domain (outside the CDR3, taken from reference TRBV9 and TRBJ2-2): DSGVTQTPKHLITATGQRVTLRCSPRSGDLSVYWYQQSLDQGLQFLIQYYNGEERAKGNILERFSAQQFPDLHSELNLSSLELGDSALYFCASSVGGLNTGELFFGEGSRLTVL.

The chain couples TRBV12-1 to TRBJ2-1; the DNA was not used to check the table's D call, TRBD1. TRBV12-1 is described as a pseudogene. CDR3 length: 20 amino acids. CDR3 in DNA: TGTGCCAGCAGCCCCGAACCGGAAACCGTGAAGGCACGCAGGTACAATGAGCAGTTCTTC. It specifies CASSPEPETVKARRYNEQFF.

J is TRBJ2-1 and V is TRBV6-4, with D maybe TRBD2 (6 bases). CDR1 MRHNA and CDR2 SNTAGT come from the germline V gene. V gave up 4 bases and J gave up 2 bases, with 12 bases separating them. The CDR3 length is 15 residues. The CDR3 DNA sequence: TGTGCCAGCAGTGTTCATAGCGGAACCTACAATGAGCAGTTCTTC. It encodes CASSVHSGTYNEQFF.

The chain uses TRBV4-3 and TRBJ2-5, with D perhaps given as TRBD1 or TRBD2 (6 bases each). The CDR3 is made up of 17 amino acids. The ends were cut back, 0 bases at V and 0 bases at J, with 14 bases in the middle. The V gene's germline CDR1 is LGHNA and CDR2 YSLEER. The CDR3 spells CASSQDLSGANQETQYF. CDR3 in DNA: TGCGCCAGCAGCCAAGATCTATCGGGGGCGAACCAAGAGACCCAGTACTTC.

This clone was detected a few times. CDR3 sequence reads: CASSTGEVAYNEQFF. The DNA for the CDR3 is TGTGCTAGCTCGACGGGAGAGGTCGCCTACAATGAGCAGTTCTTC. The V and J genes are TRBV12-5 and TRBJ2-1; tentatively, D is TRBD2 (6 bases). The V gene lost 9 bases and the J gene lost 2 bases, with 17 bases spanning the gap. CDR1 and CDR2 (germline): LGHNT, FRNRAP. The CDR3 sequence is 15 residues long.

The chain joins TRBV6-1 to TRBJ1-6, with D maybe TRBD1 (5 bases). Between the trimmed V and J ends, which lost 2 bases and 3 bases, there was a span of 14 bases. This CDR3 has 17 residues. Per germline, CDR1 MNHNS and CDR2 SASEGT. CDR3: CASSELFDSYYNSPLHF. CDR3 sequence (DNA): TGTGCCAGCAGTGAACTATTCGACAGCTACTATAATTCACCCCTCCACTTT.

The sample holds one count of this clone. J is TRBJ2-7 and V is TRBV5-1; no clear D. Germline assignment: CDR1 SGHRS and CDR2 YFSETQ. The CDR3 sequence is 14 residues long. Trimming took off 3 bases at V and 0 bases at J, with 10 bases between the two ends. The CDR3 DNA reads TGCGCCAGCAGCTCGAGGACCGGCTCCTACGAGCAGTACTTC. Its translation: CASSSRTGSYEQYF.

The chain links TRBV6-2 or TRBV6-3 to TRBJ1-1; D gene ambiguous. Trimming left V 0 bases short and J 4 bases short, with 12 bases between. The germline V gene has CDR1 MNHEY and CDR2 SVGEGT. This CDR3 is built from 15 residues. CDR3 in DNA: TGTGCCAGCAGTTACTCCCGGGCGTCCGGCACTGAAGCTTTCTTT. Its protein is CASSYSRASGTEAFF.

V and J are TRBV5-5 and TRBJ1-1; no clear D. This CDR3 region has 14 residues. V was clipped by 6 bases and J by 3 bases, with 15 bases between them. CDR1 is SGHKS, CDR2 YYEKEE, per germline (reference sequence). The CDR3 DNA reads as TGTGCCAGCACTCCCCGGGCGCTGGACACTGAAGCTTTCTTT. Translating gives CASTPRALDTEAFF.